One sample yielded the 8 T cell receptor beta chains listed below, sequenced in a study of T cell repertoires in cytomegalovirus infection. A single record per CDR3 protein comes from TCRdb applying MiXCR to the reads. There are approximately 400,000 distinct CDR3 sequences in the sample; approximately 31% occur only once, and around 13% lies in the top ten. The sequenced sample was PBMCs. These receptors were obtained from a human donor in good health (CMV status not recorded). Some clones in this sample may be carry-over from other donors' samples.

The rearrangement links TRBV15 to TRBJ2-3, with a weak D call TRBD2 (6 bases). The CDR3 length is 15 residues. Per germline, CDR1 LNHNV and CDR2 YYDKDF (reference sequence). With 4 bases removed from V and 1 base from J, the gap between germline ends came to 12 bases. CDR3: CATSTLGRRTDTQYF. The CDR3 nucleotides read TGTGCCACCAGCACCCTTGGGAGGCGCACAGATACGCAGTATTTT.

This clonotype was seen repeatedly, ten times or more. V gene TRBV7-2 combines with J gene TRBJ2-7, with TRBD1 matching over 7 bases. This CDR3 is 15 amino acids long. Trimming cost V 6 bases and J 5 bases; bases outside gene matches: 13. Germline V gene data show CDR1 as SGHTA and CDR2 as FQGNSA. This chain's CDR3 is CASSQSGTGANEQYF. Written as DNA, the CDR3 is TGTGCCAGCAGTCAAAGTGGTACAGGGGCAAACGAGCAGTACTTC. Full variable domain (rest looked up from reference TRBV7-2 and TRBJ2-7): GAGVSQSPSNKVTEKGKDVELRCDPISGHTALYWYRQSLGQGLEFLIYFQGNSAPDKSGLPSDRFSAERTGGSVSTLTIQRTQQEDSAVYLCASSQSGTGANEQYFGPGTRLTVT.

There are many counts of this clonotype. This chain connects TRBV7-2 to TRBJ2-7; D is perhaps TRBD1 (5 bases). The CDR3 has 14 residues. Between the trimmed V and J ends, which lost 2 bases and 7 bases, there was a span of 15 bases. CDR1 and CDR2 from the germline V gene are SGHTA and FQGNSA. The CDR3 loop is CASSLRQGSWEQYF. The CDR3 DNA follows: TGTGCCAGCAGCTTAAGGCAGGGAAGCTGGGAGCAGTACTTC.

The chain carries TRBV2 and TRBJ1-2; no definite D call. CDR3 length: 12 residues. V dropped 6 bases and J dropped 4 bases, with 9 bases sitting between them. Germline V CDR1 and CDR2: SNHLY, FYNNEI. In DNA form, the CDR3 reads TGTGCCAGCAGGTCCATGGGCTATGGCTACACCTTC. It translates to CASRSMGYGYTF.

This clonotype was found a few times. The gene calls are TRBV2 and TRBJ2-2, with 7 bases that match TRBD1. V shed 6 bases and J 8 bases; nucleotides not matched to a gene: 12. This CDR3 has 15 residues. Germline V gene sequence: CDR1 SNHLY, CDR2 FYNNEI. The CDR3 region has the DNA TGTGCCAGCAGAGGTGGGACAGTTAAGCCGGGGGAGCTGTTTTTT. Translation gives CASRGGTVKPGELFF.

The chain combines TRBV12-3 or TRBV12-4 with TRBJ1-6, with no clear D. V dropped 4 bases and J dropped 7 bases, with 11 bases sitting between them. CDR3 length: 14 amino acids. CDR3 amino acids: CASSCVGRNSPLHF. In nucleotides, the CDR3 is TGTGCCAGCAGTTGCGTTGGAAGAAATTCACCCCTCCACTTT.

The V and J genes are TRBV29-1 and TRBJ2-7; D gene uncertain. V was clipped by 5 bases and J by 4 bases, with 12 bases between them. The CDR3 length is 12 residues. Germline loops: CDR1 SQVTM, CDR2 ANQGSEA. The CDR3 loop reads CSVQATDYEQYF. The CDR3, as DNA: TGCAGCGTTCAAGCGACCGATTACGAGCAGTACTTC.

The V gene is TRBV7-2, the J gene TRBJ1-1; D perhaps matches TRBD1 (5 bases). The CDR3 contains 14 residues. V lost 5 bases and J lost 4, with 14 bases in between. Germline CDR1 is SGHTA and CDR2 is FQGNSA. For the CDR3, the DNA is TGTGCCAGCAGCATAAGACAGTGTGGCACTGAAGCTTTCTTT. This translates into CASSIRQCGTEAFF.